The T cell receptor beta chain described here comes from a study of cytomegalovirus exposure and HLA in healthy donors. It was with 60 Vbeta and 13 Jbeta primers that the PCR ran. Using immunoSEQ multiplex PCR, the repertoire was profiled, and TCRdb retains in-frame clones only, with some absent. The sample contains 100,000 to 150,000 clones, roughly 79% of which appear only once. The germline V gene has CDR1 SGHTA and CDR2 FQGNSA. The CDR3 sequence is 15 residues long. V was trimmed by 6 bases and J by 0 bases, leaving 13 bases between them. The chain recombines TRBV7-2 with TRBJ2-3; the D gene is possibly TRBD1 (5 bases). This sequence was found in a man younger than 35 in good health and CMV-seronegative. Specimen: PBMCs. The CDR3 nucleotides read TGTGCCAGCAGTCGTACCAGGGCTAGCACAGATACGCAGTATTTT. It encodes CASSRTRASTDTQYF.